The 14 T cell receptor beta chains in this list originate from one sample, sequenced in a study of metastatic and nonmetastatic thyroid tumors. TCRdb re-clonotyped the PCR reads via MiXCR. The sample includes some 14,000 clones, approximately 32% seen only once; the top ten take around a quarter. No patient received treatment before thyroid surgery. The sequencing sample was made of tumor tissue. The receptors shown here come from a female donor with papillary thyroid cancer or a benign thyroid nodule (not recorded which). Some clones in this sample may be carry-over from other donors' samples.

CDR3 DNA sequence: TGCAGTGCTAGGGAACAGACAGGGCCCCTGGCTAGGTCTGGCTACACCTTC. It translates to CSAREQTGPLARSGYTF. This sequence joins TRBV20-1 and TRBJ1-2; 7 bases line up with TRBD1. Germline V gene sequence: CDR1 DFQATT, CDR2 SNEGSKA (reference sequence). CDR3 length equals 17 residues. The V gene end was trimmed by 3 bases and the J gene end by 7 bases; junction bases not matched to a gene: 20.

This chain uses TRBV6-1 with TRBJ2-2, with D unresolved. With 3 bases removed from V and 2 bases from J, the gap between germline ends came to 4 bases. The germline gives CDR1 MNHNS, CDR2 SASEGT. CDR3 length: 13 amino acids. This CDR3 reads CASSDKNTGELFF. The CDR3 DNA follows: TGTGCCAGCAGTGACAAAAACACCGGGGAGCTGTTTTTT.

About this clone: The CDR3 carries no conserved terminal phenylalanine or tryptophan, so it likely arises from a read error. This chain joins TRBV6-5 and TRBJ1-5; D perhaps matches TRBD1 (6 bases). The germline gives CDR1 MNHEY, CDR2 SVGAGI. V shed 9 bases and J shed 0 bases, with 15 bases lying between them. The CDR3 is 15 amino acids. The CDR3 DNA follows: TGTGCCAGAAGCTACGGACAGCATAGCAATCAGCCCCAGCATTCT. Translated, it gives CARSYGQHSNQPQHS.

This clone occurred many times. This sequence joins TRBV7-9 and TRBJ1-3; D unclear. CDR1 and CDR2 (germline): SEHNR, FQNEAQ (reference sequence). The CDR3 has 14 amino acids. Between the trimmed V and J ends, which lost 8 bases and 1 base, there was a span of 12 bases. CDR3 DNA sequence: TGTGCCAGCCGGGCAGACCGATCTGGAAACACCATATATTTT. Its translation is CASRADRSGNTIYF.

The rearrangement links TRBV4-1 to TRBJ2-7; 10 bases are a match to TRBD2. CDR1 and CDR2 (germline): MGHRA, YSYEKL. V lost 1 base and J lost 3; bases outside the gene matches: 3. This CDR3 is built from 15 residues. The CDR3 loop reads CASSQGTSGVYEQYF. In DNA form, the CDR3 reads TGCGCCAGCAGCCAAGGCACTAGCGGGGTCTACGAGCAGTACTTC.

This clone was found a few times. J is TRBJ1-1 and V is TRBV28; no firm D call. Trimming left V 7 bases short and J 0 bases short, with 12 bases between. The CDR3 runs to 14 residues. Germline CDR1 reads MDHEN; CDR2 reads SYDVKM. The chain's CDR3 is CASTPGRMNTEAFF. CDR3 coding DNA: TGTGCCAGCACCCCCGGACGGATGAACACTGAAGCTTTCTTT. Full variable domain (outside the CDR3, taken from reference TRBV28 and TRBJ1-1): DVKVTQSSRYLVKRTGEKVFLECVQDMDHENMFWYRQDPGLGLRLIYFSYDVKMKEKGDIPEGYSVSREKKERFSLILESASTNQTSMYLCASTPGRMNTEAFFGQGTRLTVV.

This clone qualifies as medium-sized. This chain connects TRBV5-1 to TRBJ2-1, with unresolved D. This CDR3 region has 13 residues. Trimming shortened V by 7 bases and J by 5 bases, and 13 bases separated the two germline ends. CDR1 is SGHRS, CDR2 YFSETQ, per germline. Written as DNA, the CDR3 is TGCGCCAGCCGCCTAAACTTAAACAATGAGCAGTTCTTC. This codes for CASRLNLNNEQFF.

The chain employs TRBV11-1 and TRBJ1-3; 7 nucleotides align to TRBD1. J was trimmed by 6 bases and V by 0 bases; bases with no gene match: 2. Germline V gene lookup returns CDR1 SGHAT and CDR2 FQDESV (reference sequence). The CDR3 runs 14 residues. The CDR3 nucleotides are TGTGCCAGCAGCTTAGCCGGGACAGAAAACACCATATATTTT. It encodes CASSLAGTENTIYF.

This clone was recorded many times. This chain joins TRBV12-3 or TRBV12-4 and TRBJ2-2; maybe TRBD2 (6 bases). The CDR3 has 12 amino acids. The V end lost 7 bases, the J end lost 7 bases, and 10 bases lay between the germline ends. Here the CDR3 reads CASTWRGGELFF. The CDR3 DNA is TGTGCCAGCACCTGGCGGGGCGGGGAGCTGTTTTTT.

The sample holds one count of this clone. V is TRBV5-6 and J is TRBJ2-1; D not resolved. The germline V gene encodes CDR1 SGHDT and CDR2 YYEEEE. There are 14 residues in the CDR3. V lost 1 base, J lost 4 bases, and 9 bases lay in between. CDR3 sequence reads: CASSLMGQYNEQFF. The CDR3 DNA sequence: TGTGCCAGCAGCTTGATGGGCCAGTACAATGAGCAGTTCTTC.

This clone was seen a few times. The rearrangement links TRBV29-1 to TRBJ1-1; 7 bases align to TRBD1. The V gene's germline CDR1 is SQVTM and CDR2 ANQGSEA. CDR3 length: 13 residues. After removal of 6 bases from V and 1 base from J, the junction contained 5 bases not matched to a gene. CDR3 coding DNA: TGCAGCGTCAGGACAGGCACGAACACTGAAGCTTTCTTT. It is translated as CSVRTGTNTEAFF.

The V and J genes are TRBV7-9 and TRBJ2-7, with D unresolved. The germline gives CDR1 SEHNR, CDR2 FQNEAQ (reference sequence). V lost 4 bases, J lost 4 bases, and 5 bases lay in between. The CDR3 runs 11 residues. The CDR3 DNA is TGTGCCAGCAGCTCTAATTACGAGCAGTACTTC. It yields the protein CASSSNYEQYF.

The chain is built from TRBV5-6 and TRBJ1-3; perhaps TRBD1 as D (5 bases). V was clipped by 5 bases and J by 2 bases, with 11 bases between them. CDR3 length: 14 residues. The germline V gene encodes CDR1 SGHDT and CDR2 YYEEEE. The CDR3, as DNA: TGTGCCAGCAGTTTAGTGGGACCTGGAAACACCATATATTTT. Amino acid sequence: CASSLVGPGNTIYF.

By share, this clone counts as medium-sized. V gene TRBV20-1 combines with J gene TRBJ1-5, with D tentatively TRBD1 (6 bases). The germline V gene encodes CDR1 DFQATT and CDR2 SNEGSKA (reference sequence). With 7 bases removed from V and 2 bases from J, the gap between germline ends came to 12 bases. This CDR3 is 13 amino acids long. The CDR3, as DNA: TGCAGTGGTAAGCCAGGGGGCAATCAGCCCCAGCATTTT. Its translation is CSGKPGGNQPQHF.